This T cell receptor (beta chain) originates from a study of graft-versus-host responses after intestinal transplantation. Study at large: Each transplant was multivisceral, liver-intestinal, or isolated intestinal. Study-wide results and caveats: Detection of GvH clones occurred in recipient marrow, and some had their first appearance in ileum or blood. Declining HvG levels early post-transplant were linked to peak circulating GvH clone levels.

Sequencing was performed with immunoSEQ multiplex PCR; in TCRdb, only in-frame clones are kept and a portion is missing. The table shows about 6,400 clones, with about 20% occurring only once. Sorting of proliferating CFSE-low CD3+CD4+ and CD3+CD8+ responders took place after the reaction. Here the sequenced sample was alloreactive CD4+ T cells from a mixed lymphocyte reaction culture, taken before transplantation. Subset noted: CFSE-low proliferating T cells sorted from roughly six-day pre-transplant mixed lymphocyte reaction (GvH or HvG direction). This receptor was obtained from a human patient who was an organ donor for intestinal transplantation.

In DNA, the CDR3 is TGTGCCAGCAGCCAAGTTGCGGGCCTCCCGGAGGCGGTCCAGTACTTC. Its translation is CASSQVAGLPEAVQYF. The V call is TRBV11-2, the J call TRBJ2-5, with D tentatively TRBD2 (5 bases). This CDR3 comprises 16 residues. The germline V and J ends were trimmed by 5 bases and 10 bases, with 26 bases remaining between them. Germline values: CDR1 SGHAT, CDR2 FQNNGV. Filled out from reference TRBV11-2 and TRBJ2-5, the complete variable domain reads EAGVAQSPRYKIIEKRQSVAFWCNPISGHATLYWYQQILGQGPKLLIQFQNNGVVDDSQLPKDRFSAERLKGVDSTLKIQPAKLEDSAVYLCASSQVAGLPEAVQYFGPGTRLLVL.